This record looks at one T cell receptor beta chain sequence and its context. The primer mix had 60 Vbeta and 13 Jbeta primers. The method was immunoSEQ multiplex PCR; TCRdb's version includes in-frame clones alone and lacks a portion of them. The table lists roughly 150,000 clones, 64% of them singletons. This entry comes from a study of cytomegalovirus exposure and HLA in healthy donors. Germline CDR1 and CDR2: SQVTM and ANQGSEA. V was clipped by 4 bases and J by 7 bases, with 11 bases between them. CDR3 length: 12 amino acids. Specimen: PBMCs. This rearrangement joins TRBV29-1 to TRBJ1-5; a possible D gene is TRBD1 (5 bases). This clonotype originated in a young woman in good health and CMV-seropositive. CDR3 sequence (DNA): TGCAGCGTTGCGCAGGGTAACCAGCCCCAGCATTTT. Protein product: CSVAQGNQPQHF.